Listed below are T cell receptor beta chains from one sample, sequenced in a study of molecular identifiers for immune sequencing clone quantification. Each CDR3 protein is one row after TCRdb ran MiXCR on the PCR reads. The table shows around 480,000 distinct CDR3 sequences, with less than 30% occurring only once. The sequenced sample was naive CD8+ T cells from blood, with Jurkat cell RNA spiked in. Every receptor here comes from a human donor in good health. Some libraries in this study had Jurkat cell RNA spiked in. Each CDR3 is given with its conserved first and last residue. The D gene is left open where the match is weak. Clone size is stated in some rows and not others, as once, few, many or a class when expanded.

CDR3nt: TGTGCCAGCAGTCCCAGGATCCCGAACTCTGGAAACACCATATATTTT
CDR3aa: CASSPRIPNSGNTIYF
j_gene: TRBJ1-3
v_gene: TRBV6-6
d_gene: -
abundance: many

CDR3nt: TGTGCCACCGGGGGCAGGGGGCTCGGGGAGCTGTTTTTT
CDR3aa: CATGGRGLGELFF
j_gene: TRBJ2-2
v_gene: TRBV25-1
d_gene: TRBD1
abundance: -

CDR3nt: TGTGCCAGCAGCTCCCCAGACTACGAGCAGTACTTC
CDR3aa: CASSSPDYEQYF
j_gene: TRBJ2-7
v_gene: TRBV7-8
d_gene: -
abundance: many

CDR3nt: TGCAGTGCTAGAGGAGCGGGGGGATCGGGAGATACGCAGTATTTT
CDR3aa: CSARGAGGSGDTQYF
j_gene: TRBJ2-3
v_gene: TRBV20-1
d_gene: TRBD2
abundance: -

CDR3nt: TGTGCCAGCAGCTTGGATCTAGGTTTCACTGAAGCTTTCTTT
CDR3aa: CASSLDLGFTEAFF
j_gene: TRBJ1-1
v_gene: TRBV5-5
d_gene: -
abundance: few

CDR3nt: TGTGCCAGCAGCTTATTTTCAGCGAACACTGAAGCTTTCTTT
CDR3aa: CASSLFSANTEAFF
j_gene: TRBJ1-1
v_gene: TRBV7-6
d_gene: -
abundance: few

CDR3nt: TGTGCCAGCAGTACTAAGCCGGGCACTGAAGCTTTCTTT
CDR3aa: CASSTKPGTEAFF
j_gene: TRBJ1-1
v_gene: TRBV2
d_gene: -
abundance: -

CDR3nt: TGCGCCAGCAGCCAACCAGGAACTTACGAGCAGTACTTC
CDR3aa: CASSQPGTYEQYF
j_gene: TRBJ2-7
v_gene: TRBV4-1
d_gene: -
abundance: -

CDR3nt: TGTGCCAGCAGCATCGGGAGCGGAGGCGAGCAGTACTTC
CDR3aa: CASSIGSGGEQYF
j_gene: TRBJ2-7
v_gene: TRBV12-3/TRBV12-4
d_gene: -
abundance: -

CDR3nt: TGTGCCAGTAGTATAGGTCGGCCAAATGAGCAGTTCTTC
CDR3aa: CASSIGRPNEQFF
j_gene: TRBJ2-1
v_gene: TRBV19
d_gene: -
abundance: -

CDR3nt: TGCAGCGTCCTTGACAGGGGATCCTACGAGCAGTACTTC
CDR3aa: CSVLDRGSYEQYF
j_gene: TRBJ2-7
v_gene: TRBV29-1
d_gene: TRBD1
abundance: few

CDR3nt: TGTGCCAGCAGTTACTCGGGACTAGCCTGCGAGCAGTACTTC
CDR3aa: CASSYSGLACEQYF
j_gene: TRBJ2-7
v_gene: TRBV6-5
d_gene: TRBD2
abundance: -

CDR3nt: TGTGCCAGCAGTCACAGCGGTCCCAGCGGATTATATGAGCAGTTCTTC
CDR3aa: CASSHSGPSGLYEQFF
j_gene: TRBJ2-1
v_gene: TRBV27
d_gene: -
abundance: -

CDR3nt: TGTGCCAGCAGCCCCTCCCGTGGGACAGGAAATGAAAAACTGTTTTTT
CDR3aa: CASSPSRGTGNEKLFF
j_gene: TRBJ1-4
v_gene: TRBV7-9
d_gene: TRBD1
abundance: many

CDR3nt: TGTGCCAGCAGCGGCGGGGGAGGGTTCGGGTGGACAGATACGCAGTATTTT
CDR3aa: CASSGGGGFGWTDTQYF
j_gene: TRBJ2-3
v_gene: TRBV7-8
d_gene: TRBD2
abundance: -

CDR3nt: TGTGCCAGCCCACCGCCAGAGGAGACCCAGTACTTC
CDR3aa: CASPPPEETQYF
j_gene: TRBJ2-5
v_gene: TRBV18
d_gene: -
abundance: many